Given below is one T cell receptor beta chain in context. This clonotype was counted a few times. Which antigen it targets is not known. Nothing much larger sits one base from this clone, and base qualities are not available. Graves' hyperthyroidism was defined as stable when no progression to ophthalmopathy occurred over 18 months of follow-up. Hyperthyroidism patients were newly diagnosed, with disease duration under 2 months, and aged 18 to 65 years. The study excluded patients with uncontrolled infections, other autoimmune diseases, pregnancy or lactation. Clinical symptoms, serum thyroxine and TRAb, thyroid ultrasound, and orbital computed tomography formed the basis for the diagnoses. PBMCs were separated from approximately 9.9 ml of fresh peripheral blood using Ficoll-Paque density gradient centrifugation. Total RNA was extracted with Trizol reagent, and quality was checked on an Agilent 2100 Bioanalyzer.

The sample belongs to a study of T cells in Graves' hyperthyroidism and ophthalmopathy (dated by TCRdb to about 2019). For the study in its entirety: Peripheral blood samples were taken at the time of initial diagnosis, prior to any treatment. To identify distinguishing TCR V-J signatures, a discovery cohort of 100 or so patients was used, comprising some 45 with Graves' ophthalmopathy and under 60 with stable Graves' hyperthyroidism. An independent validation cohort of 18 to 20 hyperthyroidism patients and 17 patients who later progressed to ophthalmopathy tested prospective prediction of ophthalmopathy. The 100 discovery patients were randomly split 7:3 into training and test sets. Thyroid tissue and blood T-cell repertoires from six Graves' hyperthyroidism patients were also compared in the study. Following sampling, methimazole starting at 30 mg daily was given to hyperthyroidism patients, and high-dose intravenous methylprednisolone was given to ophthalmopathy patients. The paper describes TCR Vbeta CDR3 sequencing of about 140 peripheral blood samples, made up of about 41 ophthalmopathy patients, 70 to 75 hyperthyroidism patients and roughly 17 progressor patients.

What the study reported, not specific to this receptor: In validation, progression to ophthalmopathy was predicted by the model with more than 65% sensitivity and 72% to 80% specificity, a median of 6.5 months before onset. Sample size was not statistically predetermined, and investigators were not blinded to group allocation. Most expanded thyroid clonotypes (frequency above 0.001) were also found in blood, which suggests that blood repertoires may mirror thyroid immune responses. A 13 V-J signature model separated ophthalmopathy from stable hyperthyroidism, with approximately 86% sensitivity and roughly 82% specificity in cross-validation and 80%/75% in testing.

Per the germline V gene, SGHTS is the CDR1 and YDEGEE is the CDR2. There are 15 amino acids in the CDR3, from cysteine to phenylalanine inclusive. The only DNA kept is the CDR3, 45 bases in frame from the first base. Deletion took 4 bases off V and 2 bases off J, with a span of 15 bases between the germline ends. The TCR beta CDR3 regions were amplified from RNA transcripts. For the first round of RT-PCR on the TCR CDR3, the HTBI primer set was used together with the Qiagen OneStep RT-PCR kit. Libraries were constructed in a second round of multiplex PCR, after which size selection and purification were performed. Libraries were sequenced paired-end with 100 bp reads on an Illumina HiSeq2000. As for how the authors treated the data: SOAPnuke was used to process the raw data, removing reads that contained adapters or uncalled bases, had a mean Phred below 15, or lacked an exact match to the constant primer or identifier. COPE v1.2.5 was used to merge high-quality paired reads, and clonotypes were defined as unique nucleotide sequences. Clonotypes were aligned to IMGT TRBV, TRBD and TRBJ reference segments using MiTCR v1.1. The analysis included only V-J combinations with a frequency above 0.0001, which together covered over 98% of the repertoires. The TCS score was defined as F50 (clonal expansion) divided by E x V (chaos), with BLOSUM62-based TCRdist calculated between CDR3 peptides within each V-J. Welch's t-statistics and random forest reduced just over 500 V-J features to 10 to 15, which were used in a naive Bayes classifier (R e1071). The public reads were reanalyzed by TCRdb: fastp trimming at Q25, MiXCR alignment, in-frame beta chains only. For every CDR3 protein sequence, its rows merge into one entry that carries the most common genes and DNA. It is TCRdb's table, rather than the study itself, that gives the V and J calls and clone size. Recorded for this sample are about 740,000 distinct CDR3 sequences; 11% to 15% of them occurred a single time. The ten largest clones represent 10% of the sample.

The chain joins TRBV5-8 to TRBJ1-1, with no confidently assigned D gene. Sequences were obtained from blood. The sequence derives from a woman aged 18-29 years with Graves' hyperthyroidism. The DNA sequence reads TGTGCCAGCAGCCCCCCTTCACCGGAAAACACTGAAGCTTTCTTT. Protein translation: CASSPPSPENTEAFF.